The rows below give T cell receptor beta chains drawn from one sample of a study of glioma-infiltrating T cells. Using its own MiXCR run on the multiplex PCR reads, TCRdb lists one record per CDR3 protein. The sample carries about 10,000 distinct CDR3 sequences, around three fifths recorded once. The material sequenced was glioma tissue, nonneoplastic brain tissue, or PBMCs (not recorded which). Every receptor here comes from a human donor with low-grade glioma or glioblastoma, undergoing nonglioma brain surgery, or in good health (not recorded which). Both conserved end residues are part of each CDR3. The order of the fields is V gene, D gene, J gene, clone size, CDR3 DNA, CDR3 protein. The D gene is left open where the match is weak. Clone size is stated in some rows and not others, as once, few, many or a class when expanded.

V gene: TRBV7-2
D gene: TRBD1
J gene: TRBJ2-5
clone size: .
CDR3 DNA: TGTGCGAGCAGCTTAGACAGGGAAGGGTCCCAAGAGACCAAGTACTTC
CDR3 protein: CASSLDREGSQETKYF

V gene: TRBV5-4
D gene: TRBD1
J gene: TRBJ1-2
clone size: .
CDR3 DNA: TGTGCCAGCAGCTCAGGAGAGGGGGCTTACTATGGCTACACCTTC
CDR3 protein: CASSSGEGAYYGYTF

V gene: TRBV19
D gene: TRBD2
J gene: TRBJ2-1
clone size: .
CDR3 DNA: TGTGCCAGCAGTGATCGGAGTAGCGGGAGCATGGGAGGTGAGCAGTTCTTC
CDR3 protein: CASSDRSSGSMGGEQFF

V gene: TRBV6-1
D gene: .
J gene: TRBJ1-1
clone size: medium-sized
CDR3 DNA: TGTGCCAGCAGAAAAACGCCGGGGTTCACTGAAGCTTTCTTT
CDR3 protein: CASRKTPGFTEAFF

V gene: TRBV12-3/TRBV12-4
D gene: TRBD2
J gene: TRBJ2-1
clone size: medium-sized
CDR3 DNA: TGTGCCAGCAGTTCCCTGGGACTAGTGGGGCAGTTCTTC
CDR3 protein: CASSSLGLVGQFF

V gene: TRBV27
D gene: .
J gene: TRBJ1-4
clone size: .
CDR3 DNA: TGTTCCAGCAGTCCGGATGCAACTAATGAGAAACTGTTTTTT
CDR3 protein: CSSSPDATNEKLFF

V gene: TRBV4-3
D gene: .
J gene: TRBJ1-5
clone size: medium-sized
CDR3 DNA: TGCGCCAGCAGCCAAGATAGCAGTAGCAATCAGCCCCAGCATTTT
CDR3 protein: CASSQDSSSNQPQHF

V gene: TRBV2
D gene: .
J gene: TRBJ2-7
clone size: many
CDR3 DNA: TGTGCCAGCACAGCGTCCTCCTACGAGCAGTACTTC
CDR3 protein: CASTASSYEQYF

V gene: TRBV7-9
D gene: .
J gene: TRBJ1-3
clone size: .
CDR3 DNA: TGTGCCCGCAGCCGTTCTCATGCAGGGTGCACGGAAACCATATATTTT
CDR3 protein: CARSRSHAGCTETIYF

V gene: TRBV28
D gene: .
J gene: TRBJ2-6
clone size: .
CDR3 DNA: TGTGCCAGCAGTTTACCCCCGCCCACTGGGGCCAAAGTCCTGACTTTC
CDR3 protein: CASSLPPPTGAKVLTF

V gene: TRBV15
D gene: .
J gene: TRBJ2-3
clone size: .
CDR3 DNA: TGTGCCACCAGCAGTGGACGGGGGGACACAGATAAGCAGTATTTT
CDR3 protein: CATSSGRGDTDKQYF

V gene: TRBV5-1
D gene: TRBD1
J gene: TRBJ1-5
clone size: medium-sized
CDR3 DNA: TGCGCCAGCAGCTTGGACGGACAGGGTTCCATCAATCAGCCCCAGCATTTT
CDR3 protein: CASSLDGQGSINQPQHF

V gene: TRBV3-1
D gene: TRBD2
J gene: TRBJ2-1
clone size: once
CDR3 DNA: TGTGCCAGCAGCCAAGATTACCCTAGCGGGTTAGGTTACAATGAGAGGTTCTTC
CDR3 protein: CASSQDYPSGLGYNERFF

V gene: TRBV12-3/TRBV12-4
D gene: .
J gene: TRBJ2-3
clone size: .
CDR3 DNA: TGTGCCAGCAGTCCGGTAGGGTTTACAGATACTCAGTATTTT
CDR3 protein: CASSPVGFTDTQYF

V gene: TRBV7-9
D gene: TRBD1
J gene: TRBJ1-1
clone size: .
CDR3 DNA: TGTGCCAGCAGCCAAACGACAGGGGGGACTGAAGCTTTCTTT
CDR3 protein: CASSQTTGGTEAFF

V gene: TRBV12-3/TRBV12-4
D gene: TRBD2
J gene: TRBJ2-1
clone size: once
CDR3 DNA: TGTGCCAGCAGTCGGGGGGAGTACAATGAGCAGTTCTTC
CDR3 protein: CASSRGEYNEQFF

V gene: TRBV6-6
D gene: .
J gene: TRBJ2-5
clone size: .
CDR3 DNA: TGTGCCAGCAGTTACCAAGAGACAAAGTACTTC
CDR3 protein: CASSYQETKYF

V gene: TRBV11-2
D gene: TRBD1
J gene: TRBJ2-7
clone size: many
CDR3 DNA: TGTGCCAGCAGCTTCGGACAGGTTAGAGACGAGCAGTACTTC
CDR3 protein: CASSFGQVRDEQYF

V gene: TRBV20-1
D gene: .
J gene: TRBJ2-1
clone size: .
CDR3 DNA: TGCAGTGCTAGAGAAAAGCGCCGCAATGAGCAGTTCTTC
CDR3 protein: CSAREKRRNEQFF

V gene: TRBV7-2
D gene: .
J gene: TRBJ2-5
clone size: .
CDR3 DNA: TGTGCCAGCAGCTTAGCGGGCCTAGAAGAGACCCAGTACTTC
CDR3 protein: CASSLAGLEETQYF

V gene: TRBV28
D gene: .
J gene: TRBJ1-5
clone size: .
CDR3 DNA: TGTGCCAGAGTGTTGTTACAGGGACAGCCCCAGCATTTT
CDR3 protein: CARVLLQGQPQHF

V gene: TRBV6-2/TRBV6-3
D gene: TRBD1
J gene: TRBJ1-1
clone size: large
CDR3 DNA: TGTGCCAGCAGTTCACTCGCGGCCGGACAGGGAACGGAAGCTTTCTTT
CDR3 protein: CASSSLAAGQGTEAFF

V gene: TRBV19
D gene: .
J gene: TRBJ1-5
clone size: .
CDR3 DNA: TGTGCCAGTAGGGACGATAGCCTCGATCAGCCCCAGCATTTT
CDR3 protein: CASRDDSLDQPQHF

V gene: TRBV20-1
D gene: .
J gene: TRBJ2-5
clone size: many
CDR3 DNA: TGCAGTGCTAACGGTTTCCTGGCTAGCGCCCAAGAGACCCAGTACTTC
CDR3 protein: CSANGFLASAQETQYF

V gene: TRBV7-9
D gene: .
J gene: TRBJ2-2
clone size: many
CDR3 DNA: TGTGCCAGCAGCTTAGCCCCCGTAGCGCCGAACACCGGGGAGCTGTTTTTT
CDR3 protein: CASSLAPVAPNTGELFF

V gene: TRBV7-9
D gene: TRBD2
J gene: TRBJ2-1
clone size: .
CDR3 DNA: TGTGCCAGCAGCTTAGCCCTAGCGGGGGAGAGTAAGAATGAGAAGTTCTTC
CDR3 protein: CASSLALAGESKNEKFF

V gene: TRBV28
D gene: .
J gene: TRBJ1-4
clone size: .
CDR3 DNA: TGTGCCAGCAGTATTTATGAAAAACTGCTTTTT
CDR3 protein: CASSIYEKLLF

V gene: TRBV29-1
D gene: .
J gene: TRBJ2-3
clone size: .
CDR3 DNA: TGCAGCGTTGTTTCGGGCCGAGATACGCAGTATTTT
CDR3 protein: CSVVSGRDTQYF

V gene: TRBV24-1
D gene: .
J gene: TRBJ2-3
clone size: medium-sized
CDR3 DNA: TGTGCCACCAGTGACCCGGGCACAGATACGCAGTATTTT
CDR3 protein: CATSDPGTDTQYF

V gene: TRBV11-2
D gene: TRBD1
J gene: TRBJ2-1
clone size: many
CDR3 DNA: TGTGCCAGCAGCTTAACAGGGGGATCCTACAATGAGCAGTTCTTC
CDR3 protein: CASSLTGGSYNEQFF

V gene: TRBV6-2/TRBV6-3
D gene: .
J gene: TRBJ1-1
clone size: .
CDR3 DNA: TGTGCCAGCGGTGGAGGGGGGAACACTGAATCTTTCTTT
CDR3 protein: CASGGGGNTESFF

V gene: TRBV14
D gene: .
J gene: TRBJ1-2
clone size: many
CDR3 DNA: TGTGCCAGCAGCCAACTTGGCTCAGGGGCGGTCGACTATGGCTACACCTTC
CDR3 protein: CASSQLGSGAVDYGYTF

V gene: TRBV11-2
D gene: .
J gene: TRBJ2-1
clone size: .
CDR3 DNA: TGTGCCAGCTCAGATACTAGGGTGCCCAATGAGCAGTTCTTC
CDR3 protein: CASSDTRVPNEQFF

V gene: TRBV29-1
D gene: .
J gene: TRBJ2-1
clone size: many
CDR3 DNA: TGCAGCGTTCGTACCCGGCCGGATAGCGGTACCTACAATGAGCAGTTCTTC
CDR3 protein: CSVRTRPDSGTYNEQFF

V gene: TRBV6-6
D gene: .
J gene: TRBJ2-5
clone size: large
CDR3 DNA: TGTGCCAGCAGTTACCGGGAGACCCAGTACTTC
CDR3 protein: CASSYRETQYF

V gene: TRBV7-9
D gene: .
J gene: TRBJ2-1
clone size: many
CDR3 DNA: TGTGCCAGCAGCATTAGCCCGCGGGACGGCAAGTTCTTC
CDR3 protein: CASSISPRDGKFF

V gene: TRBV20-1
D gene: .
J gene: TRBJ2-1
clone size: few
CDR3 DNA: TGCAGTGCTCGCAGACAGGTTTCGGTCTACCATGAGCAGTTCTTC
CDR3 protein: CSARRQVSVYHEQFF

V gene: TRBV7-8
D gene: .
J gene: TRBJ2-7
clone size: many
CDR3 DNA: TGTGCCAGCAGCCGTCAAAGCTACGAGCAGTACTTC
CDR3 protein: CASSRQSYEQYF

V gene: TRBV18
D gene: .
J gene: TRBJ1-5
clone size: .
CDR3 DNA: TGTGCCAGCTCTCTACAGGGTGTTAGGGATCAGCCCCAGCATTTT
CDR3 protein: CASSLQGVRDQPQHF